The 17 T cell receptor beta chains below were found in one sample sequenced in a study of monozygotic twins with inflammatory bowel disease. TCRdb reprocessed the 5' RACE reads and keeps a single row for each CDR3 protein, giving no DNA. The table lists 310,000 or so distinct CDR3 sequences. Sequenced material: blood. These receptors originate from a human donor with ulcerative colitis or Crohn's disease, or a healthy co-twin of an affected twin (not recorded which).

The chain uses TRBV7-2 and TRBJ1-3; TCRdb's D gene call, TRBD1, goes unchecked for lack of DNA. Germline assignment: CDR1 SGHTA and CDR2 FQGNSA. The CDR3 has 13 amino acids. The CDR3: CASSAGQGSTIYF. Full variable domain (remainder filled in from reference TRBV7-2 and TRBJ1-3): GAGVSQSPSNKVTEKGKDVELRCDPISGHTALYWYRQSLGQGLEFLIYFQGNSAPDKSGLPSDRFSAERTGGSVSTLTIQRTQQEDSAVYLCASSAGQGSTIYFGEGSWLTVV.

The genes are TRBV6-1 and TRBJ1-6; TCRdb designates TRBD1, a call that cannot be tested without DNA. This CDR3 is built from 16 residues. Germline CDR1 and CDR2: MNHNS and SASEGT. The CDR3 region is CASSLNKGQGSSPLHF.

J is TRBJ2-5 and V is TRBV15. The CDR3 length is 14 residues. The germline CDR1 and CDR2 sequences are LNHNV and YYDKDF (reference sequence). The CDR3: CATSREYREETQYF.

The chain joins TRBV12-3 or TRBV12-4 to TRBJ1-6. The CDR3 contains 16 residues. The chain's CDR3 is CASSLLLGSYNSPLHF.

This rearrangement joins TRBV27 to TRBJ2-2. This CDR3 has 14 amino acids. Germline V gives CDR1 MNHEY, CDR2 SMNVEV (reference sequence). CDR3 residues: CASKAAQDTGELFF.

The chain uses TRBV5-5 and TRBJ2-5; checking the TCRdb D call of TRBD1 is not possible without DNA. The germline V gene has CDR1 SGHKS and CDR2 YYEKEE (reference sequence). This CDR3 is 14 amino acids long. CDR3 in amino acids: CASSYKGQGETQYF.

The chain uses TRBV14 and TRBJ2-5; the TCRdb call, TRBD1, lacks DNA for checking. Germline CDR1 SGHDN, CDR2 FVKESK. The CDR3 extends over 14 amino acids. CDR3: CASSQNRDQETQYF. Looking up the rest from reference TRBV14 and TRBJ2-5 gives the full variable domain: EAGVTQFPSHSVIEKGQTVTLRCDPISGHDNLYWYRRVMGKEIKFLLHFVKESKQDESGMPNNRFLAERTGGTYSTLKVQPAELEDSGVYFCASSQNRDQETQYFGPGTRLLVL.

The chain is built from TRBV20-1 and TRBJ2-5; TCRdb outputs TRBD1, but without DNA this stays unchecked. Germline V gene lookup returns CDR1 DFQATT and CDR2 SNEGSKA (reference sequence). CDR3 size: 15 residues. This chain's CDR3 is CSARGSGGWEETQYF.

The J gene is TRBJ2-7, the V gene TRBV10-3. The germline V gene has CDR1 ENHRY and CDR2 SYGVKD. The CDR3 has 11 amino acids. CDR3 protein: CAISEWDEQYF.

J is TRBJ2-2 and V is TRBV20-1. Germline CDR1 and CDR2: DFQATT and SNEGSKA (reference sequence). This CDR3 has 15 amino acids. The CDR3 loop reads CSARPTIGNTGELFF.

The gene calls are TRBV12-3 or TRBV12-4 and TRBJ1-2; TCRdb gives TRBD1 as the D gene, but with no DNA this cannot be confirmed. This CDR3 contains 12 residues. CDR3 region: CASSRGQGRYTF.

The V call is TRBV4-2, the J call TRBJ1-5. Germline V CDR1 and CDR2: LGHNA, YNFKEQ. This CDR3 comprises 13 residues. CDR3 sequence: CASSQDWDQPQHF.

CDR3 in amino acids: CASRNLSGANSGANVLTF. The rearrangement uses TRBV5-1 and TRBJ2-6; the D gene TCRdb calls, TRBD2, cannot be checked with no DNA. In germline, CDR1 is SGHRS, CDR2 YFSETQ. CDR3 size: 18 residues. Complete variable domain (other parts from reference TRBV5-1 and TRBJ2-6): KAGVTQTPRYLIKTRGQQVTLSCSPISGHRSVSWYQQTPGQGLQFLFEYFSETQRNKGNFPGRFSGRQFSNSRSEMNVSTLELGDSALYLCASRNLSGANSGANVLTFGAGSRLTVL.

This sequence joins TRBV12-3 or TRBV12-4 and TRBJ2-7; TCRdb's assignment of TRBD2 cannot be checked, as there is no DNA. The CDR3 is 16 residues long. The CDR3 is CASSSWGLAGSYEQYF.

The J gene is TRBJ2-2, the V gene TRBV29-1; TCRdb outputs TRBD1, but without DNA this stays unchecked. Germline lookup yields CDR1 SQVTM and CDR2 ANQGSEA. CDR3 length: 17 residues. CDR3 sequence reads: CSAGVDRDTSNTGELFF.

CDR3 sequence reads: CSVEGTGTGYGYTF. This sequence joins TRBV29-1 and TRBJ1-2; TCRdb lists TRBD1, though no DNA is available to test this call. The CDR3 is made up of 14 amino acids. Germline V lookup: CDR1 SQVTM, CDR2 ANQGSEA.

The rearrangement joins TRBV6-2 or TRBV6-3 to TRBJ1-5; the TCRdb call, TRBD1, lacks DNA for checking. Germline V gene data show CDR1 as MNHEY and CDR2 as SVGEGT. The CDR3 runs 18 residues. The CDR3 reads CASSYSIGQAGSNQPQHF.